Presented here are 12 T cell receptor beta chains from one specimen sequenced in a study of identical twins. TCRdb independently ran MiXCR on the 5' RACE reads; one entry per CDR3 protein. The repertoire holds 600,000 to 800,000 distinct CDR3 sequences, with 20% to 25% as singletons. This sample was also put to use in a study of T cells expressing NK-cell markers.

The sequencing sample was made of PBMCs. These receptors came from a woman in her late teens or twenties in good health.

The chain uses TRBV20-1 and TRBJ2-7; 8 nucleotides match TRBD1. With V trimmed by 6 bases and J by 4 bases, 11 bases remained unmatched. CDR1 and CDR2 from the germline V gene are DFQATT and SNEGSKA (reference sequence). The CDR3 is made up of 14 amino acids. The CDR3 region has the DNA TGCAGTGCGAACCAACAGGGGGTGTGGTACGAGCAGTACTTC. It is translated as CSANQQGVWYEQYF.

This clonotype was observed a few times. The genes are TRBV12-3 or TRBV12-4 and TRBJ2-3; tentatively, D is TRBD2 (7 bases). The germline V and J ends were trimmed by 3 bases and 6 bases, with 13 bases remaining between them. The length of the CDR3 is 14 residues. CDR3 bases: TGTGCCAGCAGTTTGGTGGGGGGGCCGGATACGCAGTATTTT. Translated, it gives CASSLVGGPDTQYF.

This clonotype was counted many times. Here the CDR3 reads CASSWDRTMNTEAFF. Written as DNA, the CDR3 is TGTGCCAGCAGCTGGGACAGGACAATGAACACTGAAGCTTTCTTT. This sequence joins TRBV7-6 and TRBJ1-1; 8 nucleotides align to TRBD1. Germline V gene sequence: CDR1 SGHVS, CDR2 FNYEAQ. The CDR3 totals 15 residues. Trimming cost V 4 bases and J 0 bases; bases outside gene matches: 4.

This clonotype appeared a few times. The chain carries TRBV7-2 and TRBJ2-7, with a tentative D call TRBD2 (5 bases). Germline CDR1 and CDR2: SGHTA and FQGNSA. The V end lost 5 bases, the J end lost 2 bases, and 16 bases lay between the germline ends. The length of the CDR3 is 15 residues. The DNA for the CDR3 is TGTGCCAGCAGCCCTTCGTCCAGGAGGCCCTACGAGCAGTACTTC. Translating it yields CASSPSSRRPYEQYF.

This chain links TRBV12-3 or TRBV12-4 with TRBJ2-1; 8 positions agree with TRBD2. The CDR3 has 14 amino acids. Unmatched junction bases numbered 10, after V lost 6 bases and J lost 9 bases. The CDR3 loop is CASSRRGGRGEQFF. Written as DNA, the CDR3 is TGTGCCAGCAGCCGCCGGGGGGGGCGTGGTGAGCAGTTCTTC.

The chain joins TRBV29-1 to TRBJ2-3; D may match TRBD1 or TRBD2 (6 bases each). CDR3 length: 14 amino acids. Looked up from germline, CDR1 is SQVTM and CDR2 is ANQGSEA. The germline V and J ends were trimmed by 3 bases and 1 base, with 11 bases remaining between them. CDR3 DNA: TGCAGCGTTGATGCGGGACACCGCACAGATACGCAGTATTTT. Translation: CSVDAGHRTDTQYF.

V and J are TRBV12-3 or TRBV12-4 and TRBJ2-4; a weak D match, TRBD2 (5 bases). The V end was cut by 3 bases, the J end by 4 bases, with 10 bases between. The CDR3 consists of 14 residues. In nucleotides, the CDR3 is TGTGCCAGCAGTTTGGTAAGCGGTAAAAACATTCAGTACTTC. This translates into CASSLVSGKNIQYF.

The chain is built from TRBV5-1 and TRBJ2-3; D remains ambiguous. Germline CDR1 SGHRS, CDR2 YFSETQ. The CDR3 extends over 12 amino acids. Trimming pared 5 bases from V and 4 bases from J, leaving 8 bases between. The CDR3 nucleotides are TGCGCCAGCAGGGAATCAGCAGATACGCAGTATTTT. Its translation: CASRESADTQYF.

This clonotype was counted a few times. The chain recombines TRBV5-1 with TRBJ2-3, with TRBD2 matching 11 bases. CDR1 and CDR2 from the germline V gene are SGHRS and YFSETQ. The V segment lost 2 bases and the J segment 4 bases; nucleotides outside the gene matches: 9. This CDR3 comprises 17 residues. CDR3 amino acids: CASSFILAGGRADTQYF. Here the CDR3 DNA reads TGCGCCAGCAGCTTTATCTTAGCGGGGGGGCGTGCAGATACGCAGTATTTT.

This clonotype was recorded at least ten times. This chain joins TRBV20-1 and TRBJ1-5; D may be TRBD1 (6 bases). Trimming cost V 3 bases and J 4 bases, with 13 bases left between them. The CDR3 has 14 amino acids. In germline, CDR1 is DFQATT, CDR2 SNEGSKA (reference sequence). The CDR3: CSASAGTTNQPQHF. DNA for the CDR3: TGCAGTGCTAGCGCCGGGACAACAAATCAGCCCCAGCATTTT.

V usage is TRBV7-3 and J usage is TRBJ2-3, with 15 nucleotides matching TRBD2. V shed 5 bases and J 0 bases; nucleotides not matched to a gene: 3. This CDR3 is 17 amino acids long. CDR1 SGHTA and CDR2 FQGTGA come from the germline V gene. CDR3 sequence: CASSKGLAGGSTDTQYF. The CDR3 DNA is TGTGCCAGCAGCAAGGGACTAGCGGGGGGAAGCACAGATACGCAGTATTTT.

The chain recombines TRBV15 with TRBJ2-3; 9 bases line up with TRBD2. The CDR3 consists of 12 residues. Germline CDR1 reads LNHNV; CDR2 reads YYDKDF (reference sequence). The V and J ends lost 8 bases and 4 bases, in that order; junction bases with no gene match: 1. CDR3 DNA sequence: TGTGCCACCGGGACTAGCTCAGATACGCAGTATTTT. Protein product: CATGTSSDTQYF.